The T cell receptor beta chain under discussion was sequenced for a study of OX40 agonist ivuxolimab in advanced cancers. Regarding the complete study: Ivuxolimab was a fully human IgG2 agonistic monoclonal antibody targeting the costimulatory receptor OX40 (CD134). Intravenous ivuxolimab was administered to patients every 2 weeks at six dose levels: 0.01, 0.1, 0.3, 1.5, 3 and 10 mg/kg. Of the approximately 50 dose-escalation patients, hepatocellular carcinoma was present in some 19, melanoma in about 15, renal cell carcinoma in 9 and head and neck cancer in 9. The dose-escalation cohort was approximately 83% male with a mean age of approximately 60 years, ranging from roughly 23 to 90. Prior anti-PD-1, anti-PD-L1 or anti-CTLA-4 therapy was permitted, and checkpoint inhibitors had been received by around 39% of dose-escalation patients. Partial responses occurred in three dose-escalation patients, of whom one had hepatocellular carcinoma and two had cutaneous melanoma. Peripheral TCRbeta sequencing was intended to test whether TCR sequence diversity was altered and clonal T-cell expansion was caused by ivuxolimab. The paper describes the monotherapy dose-escalation part (N ≈ 51 patients) of the phase I trial of ivuxolimab. General study outcomes and caveats: Antigen specificity was not determined for the clonally expanded peripheral T cells. At doses from 0.1 to 3.0 mg/kg, clonal expansion was seen in both CD4+ and CD8+ blood T cells between baseline and week 6. After ivuxolimab, CD8+ T cells had more expanded clones than CD4+ T cells on average. Low levels of normalized T-cell clonal expansion were also seen in some nonresponding patients. In the 0.1-3.0 mg/kg groups, partial responders were among the patients with the lowest normalized peripheral clonal expansion, particularly in CD8+ T cells.

For sequencing of the TCRbeta CDR3 region, genomic DNA was extracted from the sorted cells. The immunoSEQ Assay was used to sequence the TCRbeta CDR3 regions. TCRdb limited this immuneACCESS table to in-frame rearrangements with V and J called. A share of clones is missing; checked studies link under half to unresolved V genes, and the rest is unexplained. In all, the sample holds tens of thousands of clones, and roughly 90% of those were seen once. Together, the top ten hold around 0.64% of the sample. Unmatched junction bases come to 7, with V trimmed by 4 bases and J by 5 bases. According to the germline V gene, CDR1 reads SGHDT and CDR2 reads YYEEEE. The CDR3 numbers 14 residues from cysteine through phenylalanine. Only CDR3 DNA remains: 42 bases, in frame from the first base. The trial excluded patients who had a history of autoimmune disease or who were on systemic immunosuppression. Peripheral blood for TCR sequencing was drawn from every dose cohort at baseline, at cycle 4 day 1 and at cycle 7 day 1. Samples were obtained from an open-label, multicenter, first-in-human phase I dose-escalation trial of ivuxolimab. The trial enrolled adults with locally advanced or metastatic head and neck squamous cell, hepatocellular, melanoma or renal cell carcinoma. Before TCR sequencing, CD4+ and CD8+ T cells were separately sorted from peripheral blood.

This clone was picked up one time. Its binding antigen is unknown. Base qualities are not recorded, but no much larger clone differs from it by a single base. Recombination linked TRBV5-6 to TRBJ1-2, with 8 junctional bases fitting TRBD1. The sequenced sample was CD4+ or CD8+ T cells sorted from blood, obtained in a trial of the OX40 agonist ivuxolimab. This sequence originates from an adult with an advanced solid tumor such as melanoma, head and neck, liver or kidney cancer. The CDR3 protein sequence reads: CASSVEQGVYGYTF. At the DNA level, the sequence is TGTGCCAGCAGCGTTGAACAGGGGGTGTATGGCTACACCTTC.